These 8 T cell receptor beta chains were all obtained from the same sample, sequenced in a study of cytomegalovirus exposure and HLA in healthy donors. With 60 Vbeta and 13 Jbeta primers, the PCR was carried out. Clones were sequenced by immunoSEQ multiplex PCR, and TCRdb holds only the in-frame ones, with some missing. Here the sample spans some 130,000 clones, roughly 78% being singletons. Sequencing input: PBMCs. All receptors come from a woman in her 30s in good health and CMV-seropositive.

This clone showed up just a few times. The chain joins TRBV5-8 to TRBJ2-5, with 7 nucleotides matching TRBD1. The ends lost 3 bases at V and 4 bases at J; junction bases unmatched: 6. The CDR3 contains 14 residues. Germline values: CDR1 SGHTS, CDR2 YDEGEE. CDR3 amino acids: CASSSQGVGETQYF. The CDR3 DNA is TGTGCCAGCAGCTCTCAGGGGGTGGGAGAGACCCAGTACTTC.

This clone showed up just a few times. V gene TRBV5-6 combines with J gene TRBJ2-1; TRBD1 might be the D (7 bases). V lost 4 bases and J 3 bases, leaving 14 bases between the germline ends. This CDR3 has 15 residues. CDR1 and CDR2 (germline): SGHDT, YYEEEE. The DNA of the CDR3 is TGTGCCAGCAGCCGACAGGGACTGAACTACAATGAGCAGTTCTTC. Translation gives CASSRQGLNYNEQFF.

This sequence joins TRBV2 and TRBJ2-6; D might be TRBD1 (5 bases). Germline CDR1 and CDR2: SNHLY and FYNNEI. The ends were cut back, 2 bases at V and 2 bases at J, with 10 bases in the middle. The CDR3 extends over 16 amino acids. The CDR3 spells CASSEPQGTGANVLTF. The CDR3 coding sequence is TGTGCCAGCAGTGAACCCCAGGGAACTGGGGCCAACGTCCTGACTTTC.

The chain recombines TRBV5-1 with TRBJ2-1, with TRBD2 matching over 8 bases. Germline CDR1 and CDR2: SGHRS and YFSETQ. V shed 3 bases, J shed 4 bases, and the junction held 6 bases outside the gene matches. This CDR3 has 15 amino acids. The DNA for the CDR3 is TGCGCCAGCAGCTCAGCGGGGGACCTATACAATGAGCAGTTCTTC. This codes for CASSSAGDLYNEQFF. Supplemented by reference TRBV5-1 and TRBJ2-1, the full variable domain reads KAGVTQTPRYLIKTRGQQVTLSCSPISGHRSVSWYQQTPGQGLQFLFEYFSETQRNKGNFPGRFSGRQFSNSRSEMNVSTLELGDSALYLCASSSAGDLYNEQFFGPGTRLTVL.

This sequence joins TRBV19 and TRBJ1-1; tentatively, D is TRBD1 (6 bases). V lost 3 bases and J 2 bases, leaving 13 bases between the germline ends. The germline CDR1 and CDR2 sequences are LNHDA and SQIVND (reference sequence). The CDR3 runs 15 residues. CDR3 sequence (DNA): TGTGCCAGTAGTATTAAAGGGGGTGGAAACACTGAAGCTTTCTTT. It specifies CASSIKGGGNTEAFF.

The CDR3 bases are TGTGCCATTGGGGCCCCCGGGCGTAGCAATCAGCCCCAGCATTTT. This encodes CAIGAPGRSNQPQHF. V usage is TRBV21-1 and J usage is TRBJ1-5; the table's TRBD1 call for D was not verified on the DNA. TRBV21-1 is deemed a pseudogene. The CDR3 runs 15 residues.

The chain links TRBV7-2 to TRBJ2-3; 8 bases agree with TRBD1. The J segment lost 0 bases and the V segment lost 5 bases, leaving 1 base of the junction unmatched. There are 14 residues in the CDR3. Germline V lookup: CDR1 SGHTA, CDR2 FQGNSA. The CDR3 coding sequence is TGTGCCAGCAGCCGACAGGGGAGCACAGATACGCAGTATTTT. Protein product: CASSRQGSTDTQYF.

This clone was observed a handful of times. The rearrangement uses TRBV5-6 and TRBJ2-7; tentatively, D is TRBD1 (6 bases). This CDR3 region has 12 residues. Trimming stripped 4 bases from V and 4 bases from J, with 9 bases between. Germline CDR1 reads SGHDT; CDR2 reads YYEEEE. CDR3 in DNA: TGTGCCAGCAGCATAACAGGGTACGAGCAGTACTTC. It encodes CASSITGYEQYF.